The 28 T cell receptor beta chains given below trace back to one sample, sequenced in a study of prognosis after radiotherapy for stage I lung cancer. With two-round multiplex PCR, TCR beta CDR3 sequences were amplified from genomic DNA. Primers (each specific to one TRBV or TRBJ gene) were used in first-round PCR. TCRdb used MiXCR to reprocess the multiplex PCR reads, holding one entry per CDR3 protein. The sample yields around 25,000 distinct CDR3 sequences, 35% to 40% seen once. The source material was PBMCs, sampled before or after stereotactic body radiation therapy (not recorded which). The receptors were sampled from a donor over 45 with non-small cell lung cancer.

This chain uses TRBV6-1 with TRBJ2-3; tentative D call: TRBD2 (6 bases). This CDR3 is 17 amino acids long. Germline lookup yields CDR1 MNHNS and CDR2 SASEGT. Trimming pared 5 bases from V and 13 bases from J, leaving 31 bases between. CDR3 residues: CASSPRPTGEGTDKKYF. In nucleotides, the CDR3 is TGTGCCAGCAGTCCCCGCCCGACGGGAGAGGGCACAGATAAGAAGTATTTT.

At least ten counts were recorded for this clonotype. The chain combines TRBV20-1 with TRBJ2-2; 10 bases align to TRBD1. The CDR3 length is 17 residues. Germline CDR1 reads DFQATT; CDR2 reads SNEGSKA (reference sequence). With 0 bases clipped from V and 3 bases from J, the junction kept 7 bases outside the gene matches. The CDR3, as DNA: TGCAGTGCTAGAGATCCCAGACAGGGGGCCTACACCGGGGAGCTGTTTTTT. As protein: CSARDPRQGAYTGELFF.

This clonotype has only a few counts. One end of the junction is discordant with germline, which a read error may explain. The chain uses TRBV18 and TRBJ1-4; a weak D match, TRBD1 (6 bases). CDR1 and CDR2 from the germline V gene are KGHSH and LQKENI. CDR3 length: 13 amino acids. CDR3 loop: CVSSQGTIEKLFF. CDR3 in DNA: TGTGTCAGCTCACAGGGAACGATTGAAAAACTGTTTTTT. The whole variable domain, remainder taken from reference TRBV18 and TRBJ1-4, is NAGVMQNPRHLVRRRGQEARLRCSPMKGHSHVYWYRQLPEEGLKFMVYLQKENIIDESGMPKERFSAEFPKEGPSILRIQQVVRGDSAAYFCVSSQGTIEKLFFGSGTQLSVL.

The chain is built from TRBV6-9 and TRBJ2-3; D ambiguous. The ends were cut back, 4 bases at V and 0 bases at J, with 11 bases in the middle. From germline, CDR1 is MNHGY and CDR2 SVAAGI. The CDR3 covers 15 residues. The CDR3 is CASSSQDPSTDTQYF. The CDR3 bases are TGTGCCAGCAGTTCCCAAGACCCTAGCACAGATACGCAGTATTTT.

At least ten counts were recorded for this clonotype. The CDR3 loop is CATSDPGTGKETQYF. The CDR3 DNA reads as TGTGCCACCAGTGACCCCGGTACAGGGAAAGAGACCCAGTACTTC. The rearrangement uses TRBV24-1 and TRBJ2-5; weak D call: TRBD1 (6 bases). Per the germline V gene, CDR1 is KGHDR and CDR2 is SFDVKD. This CDR3 comprises 15 residues. Trimming stripped 4 bases from V and 3 bases from J, with 14 bases between.

This clonotype has a count of ten or more. This chain joins TRBV15 and TRBJ2-5; 13 bases align to TRBD2. Germline trimming cut 9 bases from V and 4 bases from J; bases unmatched to any gene: 8. Germline V CDR1 and CDR2: LNHNV, YYDKDF (reference sequence). This CDR3 has 15 amino acids. The CDR3 DNA reads as TGTGCCACGTTACTAGCGGGAGGGCCGCGAGAGACCCAGTACTTC. This gives the protein CATLLAGGPRETQYF.

This clonotype occurred once. A read error may explain this, as a much larger clone is one base away. The chain links TRBV15 to TRBJ1-4; D not certain. CDR3 length equals 13 residues. The germline V gene has CDR1 LNHNV and CDR2 YYDKDF (reference sequence). Trimming took off 4 bases at V and 3 bases at J, with 6 bases between the two ends. CDR3 residues: CATSISPNEKLFF. DNA of the CDR3: TGTGCCACCAGCATATCCCCTAATGAAAAACTGTTTTTT.

This clonotype was seen many times. This chain links TRBV9 with TRBJ1-5, with unresolved D. V lost 0 bases to trimming and J lost 6 bases, with 10 bases between them. Germline values: CDR1 SGDLS, CDR2 YYNGEE. The CDR3 covers 14 residues. The CDR3 loop is CASSVAGVGQPQHF. CDR3 DNA sequence: TGTGCCAGCAGCGTAGCCGGGGTGGGTCAGCCCCAGCATTTT.

About this clonotype itself: This could be a read error, since a much larger clone is one nucleotide away. The rearrangement uses TRBV5-1 and TRBJ2-5; 7 bases agree with TRBD2. From germline, CDR1 is SGHRS and CDR2 YFSETQ. CDR3 size: 13 residues. After removal of 6 bases from V and 4 bases from J, the junction contained 6 bases not matched to a gene. CDR3 residues: CASISGGGETQYF. CDR3 bases: TGCGCCAGCATTTCTGGGGGGGGAGAGACCCAGTACTTC. The full variable domain, with the rest looked up from reference TRBV5-1 and TRBJ2-5, is KAGVTQTPRYLIKTRGQQVTLSCSPISGHRSVSWYQQTPGQGLQFLFEYFSETQRNKGNFPGRFSGRQFSNSRSEMNVSTLELGDSALYLCASISGGGETQYFGPGTRLLVL.

In its sample, this clonotype was seen many times. The chain joins TRBV24-1 to TRBJ2-7, with D tentatively TRBD1 or TRBD2 (5 bases each). V lost 6 bases to trimming and J lost 2 bases, with 13 bases between them. The CDR3 has 14 amino acids. Germline V gene data show CDR1 as KGHDR and CDR2 as SFDVKD. This CDR3 reads CATSHRDVAYEQYF. Written as DNA, the CDR3 is TGTGCCACCAGTCACCGGGACGTAGCCTACGAGCAGTACTTC.

This clonotype was seen only a few times. The chain recombines TRBV2 with TRBJ1-4; 7 bases are shared with TRBD1. CDR3 size: 17 residues. V gave up 5 bases and J gave up 4 bases; unmatched junction bases: 13. CDR1 and CDR2 (germline): SNHLY, FYNNEI. The CDR3 spells CASSPSRTGGYNEKLFF. The CDR3 region has the DNA TGTGCCAGCAGTCCCAGCCGGACAGGTGGCTATAATGAAAAACTGTTTTTT.

The genes are TRBV12-3 or TRBV12-4 and TRBJ1-3; D remains unclear. Trimming stripped 3 bases from V and 7 bases from J, with 1 base between. This CDR3 has 10 amino acids. CDR3 region: CASSFNTIYF. CDR3 DNA: TGTGCCAGCAGTTTCAACACCATATATTTT.

The J gene is TRBJ2-1, the V gene TRBV7-9; the D gene could be TRBD1 or TRBD2 (5 bases each). This CDR3 has 15 amino acids. Germline loops: CDR1 SEHNR, CDR2 FQNEAQ (reference sequence). The germline V and J ends were trimmed by 3 bases and 8 bases, with 17 bases remaining between them. CDR3 sequence (DNA): TGTGCCAGCAGCTTCAGGGTGGGCTACGGGGATGAGCAGTTCTTC. Translation: CASSFRVGYGDEQFF.

The V call is TRBV7-2, the J call TRBJ1-2, with D perhaps TRBD1 (5 bases). Trimming cost V 5 bases and J 2 bases, with 24 bases left between them. Germline CDR1 reads SGHTA; CDR2 reads FQGNSA. CDR3 size: 18 residues. CDR3 amino acids: CASSLKVGRNIVNYGYTF. In DNA form, the CDR3 reads TGTGCCAGCAGCCTAAAAGTGGGACGCAATATCGTGAACTATGGCTACACCTTC.

In regard to this clonotype: A far larger clone is a single base away, which makes a read error likely. The rearrangement joins TRBV6-5 to TRBJ2-1; 7 nucleotides match TRBD2. Germline values: CDR1 MNHEY, CDR2 SVGAGI. This CDR3 has 12 residues. V was pared by 6 bases and J by 10 bases, with 6 bases of the junction left unmatched. CDR3 region: CASREVLAEQFF. The CDR3 DNA is TGTGCCAGCAGGGAGGTACTAGCGGAGCAGTTCTTC.

This clonotype was picked up many times. The chain uses TRBV9 and TRBJ2-7, with 7 bases that match TRBD2. This CDR3 region has 15 residues. V trimming: 4 bases; J trimming: 4 bases; junction bases outside the gene matches: 11. Germline V gene lookup returns CDR1 SGDLS and CDR2 YYNGEE. DNA for the CDR3: TGTGCCAGCAGCCCACTGGCTAGCGGATTATACGAGCAGTACTTC. Residues: CASSPLASGLYEQYF.

This clonotype was seen more than once but under ten times. J is TRBJ2-1 and V is TRBV12-3 or TRBV12-4, with D uncertain. The CDR3 extends over 11 amino acids. Trimming stripped 0 bases from V and 9 bases from J, with 3 bases between. CDR3 nucleotides: TGTGCCAGCAGTTTAGCTCCTGAGCAGTTCTTC. This sequence encodes CASSLAPEQFF.

The sample holds many counts of this clonotype. V is TRBV28 and J is TRBJ1-1, with D perhaps matching TRBD1 (6 bases). There are 15 residues in the CDR3. Germline CDR1 MDHEN, CDR2 SYDVKM. Trimming left V 3 bases short and J 1 base short, with 12 bases between. CDR3 in DNA: TGTGCCAGCAGTTTGTGGGACACCCAGAACACTGAAGCTTTCTTT. Amino acid sequence: CASSLWDTQNTEAFF.

The rearrangement joins TRBV5-1 to TRBJ1-1; perhaps TRBD1 as D (5 bases). Germline assignment: CDR1 SGHRS and CDR2 YFSETQ. Trimming pared 0 bases from V and 4 bases from J, leaving 13 bases between. This CDR3 spans 15 amino acids. This CDR3 is CASSLEAGRATEAFF. The CDR3 region has the DNA TGCGCCAGCAGCTTGGAGGCGGGGCGAGCCACTGAAGCTTTCTTT.

This clonotype was detected only a few times. V gene TRBV2 combines with J gene TRBJ2-3; D uncertain. The germline gives CDR1 SNHLY, CDR2 FYNNEI. Trimming removed 7 bases at V and 3 bases at J, with 5 bases between. The CDR3 length is 11 residues. CDR3 protein: CASTGTDTQYF. As DNA, the CDR3 is TGTGCCAGCACTGGAACAGATACGCAGTATTTT.

Regarding this clonotype: At one boundary the junction diverges from the germline segment, which might be a read error. The chain combines TRBV24-1 with TRBJ2-3; 10 bases are shared with TRBD1. The CDR3 is made up of 18 amino acids. The germline V gene encodes CDR1 KGHDR and CDR2 SFDVKD. As DNA, the CDR3 is TGTGCCACCGGTGATTGGGGGACAGGGGAGGATTGGAAAGATACGCAGTATTTT. Translation gives CATGDWGTGEDWKDTQYF.

This clonotype was seen at least ten times. The chain combines TRBV29-1 with TRBJ2-1, with D uncertain. V was cut by 3 bases and J by 9 bases, with 15 bases left in between. This CDR3 comprises 13 residues. Looked up from germline, CDR1 is SQVTM and CDR2 is ANQGSEA. The CDR3 here is CSVDKGSLREQFF. The CDR3 DNA reads as TGCAGCGTTGATAAGGGTAGCCTACGTGAGCAGTTCTTC.

This rearrangement joins TRBV6-2 or TRBV6-3 to TRBJ2-7; D might be TRBD1 or TRBD2, each matching 7 bases. The germline CDR1 and CDR2 sequences are MNHEY and SVGEGT. Between the trimmed V and J ends, which lost 8 bases and 6 bases, there was a span of 29 bases. This CDR3 comprises 17 residues. The CDR3 sequence is CASQGGGGGYSRFEQYF. As DNA, the CDR3 is TGTGCCAGCCAAGGAGGGGGCGGGGGATACTCTAGGTTCGAGCAGTACTTC.

The J gene is TRBJ2-6, the V gene TRBV24-1; D uncertain. This CDR3 is built from 15 residues. V lost 7 bases, J lost 2 bases, and 11 bases lay in between. CDR1 is KGHDR and CDR2 is SFDVKD in the germline V gene. The CDR3 region is CATSVARTGANVLTF. The CDR3 coding sequence is TGTGCCACCAGCGTAGCAAGAACTGGGGCCAACGTCCTGACTTTC.

This clonotype was recorded at least ten times. CDR3 DNA sequence: TGCGCCAGCAGCTTGGCCGGTGGACTAGCGGGGTCGGATACGCAGTATTTT. This translates into CASSLAGGLAGSDTQYF. This chain joins TRBV5-1 and TRBJ2-3; 12 nucleotides agree with TRBD2. The germline V gene encodes CDR1 SGHRS and CDR2 YFSETQ. The CDR3 contains 17 residues. The V segment lost 0 bases and the J segment 6 bases; nucleotides outside the gene matches: 8.

J is TRBJ2-6 and V is TRBV12-3 or TRBV12-4; no reliable D call. The CDR3 has 18 amino acids. V shed 8 bases and J shed 1 base, with 21 bases lying between them. CDR3 in amino acids: CASVDDDLLRSGANVLTF. CDR3 sequence (DNA): TGTGCCAGCGTGGACGATGACCTTCTGAGGTCTGGGGCCAACGTCCTGACTTTC.

The chain employs TRBV5-1 and TRBJ2-2; 8 bases fit TRBD2. The CDR3 length is 16 residues. CDR1 is SGHRS and CDR2 is YFSETQ in the germline V gene. The J segment lost 5 bases and the V segment lost 3 bases, leaving 9 bases of the junction unmatched. The CDR3 nucleotides read TGCGCCAGCAGCTCTCATGTGTCTAGCGGGACCGGGGAGCTGTTTTTT. It is translated as CASSSHVSSGTGELFF.

To note about this clonotype: As the CDR3 is not closed by the conserved phenylalanine or tryptophan, this likely results from a read error. The chain uses TRBV6-2 or TRBV6-3 and TRBJ2-7; 10 bases align to TRBD1. Germline CDR1 reads MNHEY; CDR2 reads SVGEGT. V was clipped by 4 bases and J by 4 bases; unmatched bases: 7. The CDR3 spans 15 residues. CDR3 sequence (DNA): TGTGCCAGCAGTTGCGGGACAGGGGTGCGGTACGAGCAGTACTCC. As protein: CASSCGTGVRYEQYS.